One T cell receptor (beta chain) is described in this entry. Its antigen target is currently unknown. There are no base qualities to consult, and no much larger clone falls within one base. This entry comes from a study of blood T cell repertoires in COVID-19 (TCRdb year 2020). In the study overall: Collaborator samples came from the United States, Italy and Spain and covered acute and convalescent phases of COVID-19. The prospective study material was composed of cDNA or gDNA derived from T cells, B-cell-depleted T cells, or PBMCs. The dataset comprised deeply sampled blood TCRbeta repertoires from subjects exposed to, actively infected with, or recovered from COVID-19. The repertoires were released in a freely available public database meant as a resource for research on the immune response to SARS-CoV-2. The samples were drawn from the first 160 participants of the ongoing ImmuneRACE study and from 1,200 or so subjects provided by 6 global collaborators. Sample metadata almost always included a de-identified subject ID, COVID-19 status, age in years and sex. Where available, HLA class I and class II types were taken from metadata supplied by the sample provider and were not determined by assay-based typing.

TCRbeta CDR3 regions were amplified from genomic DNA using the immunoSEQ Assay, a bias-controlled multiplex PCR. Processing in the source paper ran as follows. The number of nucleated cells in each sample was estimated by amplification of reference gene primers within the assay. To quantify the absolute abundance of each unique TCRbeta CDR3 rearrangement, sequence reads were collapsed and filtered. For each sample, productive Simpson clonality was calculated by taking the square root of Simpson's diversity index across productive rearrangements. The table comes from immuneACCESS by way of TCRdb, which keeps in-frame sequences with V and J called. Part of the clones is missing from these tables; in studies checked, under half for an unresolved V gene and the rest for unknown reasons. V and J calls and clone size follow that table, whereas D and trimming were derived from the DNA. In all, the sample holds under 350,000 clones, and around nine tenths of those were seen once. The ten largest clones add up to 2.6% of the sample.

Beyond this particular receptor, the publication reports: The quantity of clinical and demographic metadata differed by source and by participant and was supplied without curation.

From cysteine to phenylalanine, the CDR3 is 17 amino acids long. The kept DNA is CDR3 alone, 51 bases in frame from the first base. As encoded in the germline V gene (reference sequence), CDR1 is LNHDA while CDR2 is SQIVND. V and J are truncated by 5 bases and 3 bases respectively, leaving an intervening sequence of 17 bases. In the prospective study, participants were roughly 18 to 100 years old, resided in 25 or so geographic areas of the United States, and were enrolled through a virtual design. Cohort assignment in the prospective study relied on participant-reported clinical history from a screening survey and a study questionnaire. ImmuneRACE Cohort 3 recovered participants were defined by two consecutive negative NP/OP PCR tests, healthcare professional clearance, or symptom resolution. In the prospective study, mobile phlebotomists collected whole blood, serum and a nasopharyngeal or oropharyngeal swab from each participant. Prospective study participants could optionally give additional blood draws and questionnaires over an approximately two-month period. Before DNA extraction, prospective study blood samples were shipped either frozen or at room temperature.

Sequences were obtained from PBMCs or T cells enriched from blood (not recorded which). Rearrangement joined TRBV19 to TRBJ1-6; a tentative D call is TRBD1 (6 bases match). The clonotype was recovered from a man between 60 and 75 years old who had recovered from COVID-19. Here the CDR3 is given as CASSSRGGVRYNSPLHF. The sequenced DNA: TGTGCCAGTAGTTCCCGTGGGGGCGTACGCTATAATTCACCCCTCCACTTT.